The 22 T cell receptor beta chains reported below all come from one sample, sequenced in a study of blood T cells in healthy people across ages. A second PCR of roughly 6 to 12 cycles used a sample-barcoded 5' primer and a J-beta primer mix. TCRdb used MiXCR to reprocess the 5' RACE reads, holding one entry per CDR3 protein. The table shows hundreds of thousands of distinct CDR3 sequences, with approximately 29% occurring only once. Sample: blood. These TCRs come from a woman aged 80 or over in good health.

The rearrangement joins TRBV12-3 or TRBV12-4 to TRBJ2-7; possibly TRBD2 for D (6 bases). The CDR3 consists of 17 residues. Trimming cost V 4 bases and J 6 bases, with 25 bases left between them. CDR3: CASSSPGVRLVDLEQYF. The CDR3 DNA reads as TGTGCCAGCAGTTCCCCGGGGGTGAGACTAGTGGATCTCGAGCAGTACTTC.

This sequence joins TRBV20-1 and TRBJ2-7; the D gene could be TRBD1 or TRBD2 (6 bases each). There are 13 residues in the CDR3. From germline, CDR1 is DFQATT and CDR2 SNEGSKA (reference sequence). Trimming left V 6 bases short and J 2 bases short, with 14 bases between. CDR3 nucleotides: TGCAGTGCCGTCGACAGGAGGGCCTACGAGCAGTACTTC. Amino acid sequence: CSAVDRRAYEQYF.

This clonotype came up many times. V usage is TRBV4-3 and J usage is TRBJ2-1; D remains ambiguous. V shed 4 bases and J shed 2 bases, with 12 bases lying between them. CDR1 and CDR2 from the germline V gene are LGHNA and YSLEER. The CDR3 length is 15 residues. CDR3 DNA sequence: TGCGCCAGCAGCCTCCTCGCCGGAACCTACAATGAGCAGTTCTTC. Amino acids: CASSLLAGTYNEQFF.

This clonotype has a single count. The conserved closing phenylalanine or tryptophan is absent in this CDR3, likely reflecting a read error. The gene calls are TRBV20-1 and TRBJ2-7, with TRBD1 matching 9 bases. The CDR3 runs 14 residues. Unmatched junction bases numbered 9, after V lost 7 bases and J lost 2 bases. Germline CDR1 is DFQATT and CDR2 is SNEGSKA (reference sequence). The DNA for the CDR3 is TGCAGTGTCACCGGGACAGGGAGTACCTACGAGCAGTACTTA. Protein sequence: CSVTGTGSTYEQYL.

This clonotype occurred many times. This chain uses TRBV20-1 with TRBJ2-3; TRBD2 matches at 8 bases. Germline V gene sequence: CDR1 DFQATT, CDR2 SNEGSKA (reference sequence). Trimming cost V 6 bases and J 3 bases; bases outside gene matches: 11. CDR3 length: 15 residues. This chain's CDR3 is CSAEFGTSLTDTQYF. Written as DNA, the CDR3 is TGCAGTGCCGAGTTTGGGACTAGTCTTACAGATACGCAGTATTTT.

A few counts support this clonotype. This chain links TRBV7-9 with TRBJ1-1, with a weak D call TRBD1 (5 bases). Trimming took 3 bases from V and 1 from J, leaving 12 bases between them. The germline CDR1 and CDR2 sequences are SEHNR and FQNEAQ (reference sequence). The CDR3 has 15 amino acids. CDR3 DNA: TGTGCCAGCAGCTTCGGTGGGGGGAGGAACACTGAAGCTTTCTTT. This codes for CASSFGGGRNTEAFF.

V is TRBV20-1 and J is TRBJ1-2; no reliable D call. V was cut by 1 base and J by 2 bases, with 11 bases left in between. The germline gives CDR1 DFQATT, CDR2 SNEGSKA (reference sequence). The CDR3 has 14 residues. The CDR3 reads CSARVFPENYGYTF. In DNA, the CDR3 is TGCAGTGCTAGAGTGTTTCCAGAGAACTATGGCTACACCTTC.

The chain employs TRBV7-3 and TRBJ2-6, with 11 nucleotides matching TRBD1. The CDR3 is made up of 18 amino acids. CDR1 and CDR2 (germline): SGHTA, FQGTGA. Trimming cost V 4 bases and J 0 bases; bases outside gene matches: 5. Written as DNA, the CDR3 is TGTGCCAGCAGCTATCGGACAGGGGGCCCCTCTGGGGCCAACGTCCTGACTTTC. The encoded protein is CASSYRTGGPSGANVLTF. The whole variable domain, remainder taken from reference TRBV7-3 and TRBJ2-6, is GAGVSQTPSNKVTEKGKYVELRCDPISGHTALYWYRQSLGQGPEFLIYFQGTGAADDSGLPNDRFFAVRPEGSVSTLKIQRTERGDSAVYLCASSYRTGGPSGANVLTFGAGSRLTVL.

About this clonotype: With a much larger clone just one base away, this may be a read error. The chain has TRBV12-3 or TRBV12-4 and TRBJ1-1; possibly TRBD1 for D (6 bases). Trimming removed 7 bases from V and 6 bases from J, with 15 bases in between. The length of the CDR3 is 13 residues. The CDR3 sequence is CASNYPGDAEAFF. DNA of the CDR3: TGTGCCAGCAATTATCCAGGGGACGCTGAAGCTTTCTTT.

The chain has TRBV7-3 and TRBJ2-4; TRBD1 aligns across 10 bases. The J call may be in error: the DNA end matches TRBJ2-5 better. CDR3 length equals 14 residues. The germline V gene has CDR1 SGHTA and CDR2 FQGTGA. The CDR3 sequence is CASSPLTGGETQYF. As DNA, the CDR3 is TGTGCCAGCAGCCCCTTGACAGGGGGCGAGACCCAGTACTTC.

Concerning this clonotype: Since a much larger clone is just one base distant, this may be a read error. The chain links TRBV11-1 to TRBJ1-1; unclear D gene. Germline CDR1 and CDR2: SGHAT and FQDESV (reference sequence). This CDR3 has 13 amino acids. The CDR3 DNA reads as TGTGCCAGCGGCTTAGAAATGAACACTGAAGCTTTCTTT. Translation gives CASGLEMNTEAFF.

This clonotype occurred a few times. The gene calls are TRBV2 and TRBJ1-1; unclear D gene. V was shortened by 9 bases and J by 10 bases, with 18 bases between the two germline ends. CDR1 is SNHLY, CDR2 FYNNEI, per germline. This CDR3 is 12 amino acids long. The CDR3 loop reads CASTSWGFGAFF. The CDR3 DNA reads TGTGCCAGTACTTCTTGGGGTTTCGGAGCTTTCTTT.

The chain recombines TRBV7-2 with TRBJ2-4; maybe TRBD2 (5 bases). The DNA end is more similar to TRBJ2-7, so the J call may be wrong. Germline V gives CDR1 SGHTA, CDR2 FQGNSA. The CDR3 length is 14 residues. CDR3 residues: CASSLARRAYEQYF. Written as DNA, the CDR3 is TGTGCCAGCAGCTTAGCCAGGCGGGCCTACGAGCAGTACTTC.

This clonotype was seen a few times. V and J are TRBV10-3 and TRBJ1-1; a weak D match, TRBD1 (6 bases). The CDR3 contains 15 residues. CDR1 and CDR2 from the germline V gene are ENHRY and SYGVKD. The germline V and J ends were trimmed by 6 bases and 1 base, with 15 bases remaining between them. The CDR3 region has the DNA TGTGCCATCAGGAAGAATGGACAGCCGAACACTGAAGCTTTCTTT. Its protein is CAIRKNGQPNTEAFF.

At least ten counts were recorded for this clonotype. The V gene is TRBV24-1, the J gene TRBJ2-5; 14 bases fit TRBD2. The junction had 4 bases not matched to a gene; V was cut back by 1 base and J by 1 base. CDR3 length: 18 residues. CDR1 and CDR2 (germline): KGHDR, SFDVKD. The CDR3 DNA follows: TGTGCCACCAGTGATTTTAGGGGACTAGCGGGGGCCCAAGAGACCCAGTACTTC. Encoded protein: CATSDFRGLAGAQETQYF.

DNA for the CDR3: TGTGCCAGCAGCTTAGAGGATTCTGTCGAGCAGTACTTC. Amino acids: CASSLEDSVEQYF. The chain has TRBV7-9 and TRBJ2-7; D gene uncertain. Germline assignment: CDR1 SEHNR and CDR2 FQNEAQ (reference sequence). V lost 1 base, J lost 6 bases, and 10 bases lay in between. The CDR3 is 13 amino acids. The full variable domain, with the rest looked up from reference TRBV7-9 and TRBJ2-7, is DTGVSQNPRHKITKRGQNVTFRCDPISEHNRLYWYRQTLGQGPEFLTYFQNEAQLEKSRLLSDRFSAERPKGSFSTLEIQRTEQGDSAMYLCASSLEDSVEQYFGPGTRLTVT.

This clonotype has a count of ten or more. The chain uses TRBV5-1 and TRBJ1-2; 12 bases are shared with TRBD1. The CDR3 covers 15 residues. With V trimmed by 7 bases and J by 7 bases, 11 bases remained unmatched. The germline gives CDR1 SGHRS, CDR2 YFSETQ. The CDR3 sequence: CASRLGGQGAAGYTF. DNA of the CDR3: TGCGCCAGCCGCCTGGGGGGACAGGGGGCTGCTGGCTACACCTTC.

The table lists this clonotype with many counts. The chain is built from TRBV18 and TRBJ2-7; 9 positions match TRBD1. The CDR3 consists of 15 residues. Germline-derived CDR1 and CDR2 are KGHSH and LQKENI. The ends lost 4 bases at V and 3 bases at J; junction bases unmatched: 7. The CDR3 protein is CASSRGQGRGYEQYF. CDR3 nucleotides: TGTGCCAGCTCACGAGGACAGGGGAGAGGCTACGAGCAGTACTTC.

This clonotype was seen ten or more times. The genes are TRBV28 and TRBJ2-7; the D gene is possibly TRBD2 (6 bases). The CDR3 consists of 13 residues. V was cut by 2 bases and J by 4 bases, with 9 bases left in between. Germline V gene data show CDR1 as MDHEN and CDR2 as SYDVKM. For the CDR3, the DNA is TGTGCCAGCAGTTTAAAGGGAGGATACGAGCAGTACTTC. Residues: CASSLKGGYEQYF.

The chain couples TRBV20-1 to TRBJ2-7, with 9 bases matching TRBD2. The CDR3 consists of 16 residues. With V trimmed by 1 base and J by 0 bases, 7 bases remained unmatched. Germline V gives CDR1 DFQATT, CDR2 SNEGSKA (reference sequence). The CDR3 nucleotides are TGCAGTGCTAGAGTCGTCGCTAGCGGGGACTCCTACGAGCAGTACTTC. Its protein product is CSARVVASGDSYEQYF.

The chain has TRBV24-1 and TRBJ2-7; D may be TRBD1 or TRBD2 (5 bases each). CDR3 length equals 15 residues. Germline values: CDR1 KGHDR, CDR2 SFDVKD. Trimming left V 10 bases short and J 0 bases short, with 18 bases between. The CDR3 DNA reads TGTGCCACACCAATGGGGGAGCGGAGCTCCTACGAGCAGTACTTC. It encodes CATPMGERSSYEQYF.

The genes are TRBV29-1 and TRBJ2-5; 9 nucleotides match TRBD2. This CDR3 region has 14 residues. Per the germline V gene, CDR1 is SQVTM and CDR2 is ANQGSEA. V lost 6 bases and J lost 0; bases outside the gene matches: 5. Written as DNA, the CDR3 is TGCAGCGTCCCGGGACTAGCCCACCAAGAGACCCAGTACTTC. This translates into CSVPGLAHQETQYF. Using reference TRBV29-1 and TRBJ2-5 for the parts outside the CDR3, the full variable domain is SAVISQKPSRDICQRGTSLTIQCQVDSQVTMMFWYRQQPGQSLTLIATANQGSEATYESGFVIDKFPISRPNLTFSTLTVSNMSPEDSSIYLCSVPGLAHQETQYFGPGTRLLVL.